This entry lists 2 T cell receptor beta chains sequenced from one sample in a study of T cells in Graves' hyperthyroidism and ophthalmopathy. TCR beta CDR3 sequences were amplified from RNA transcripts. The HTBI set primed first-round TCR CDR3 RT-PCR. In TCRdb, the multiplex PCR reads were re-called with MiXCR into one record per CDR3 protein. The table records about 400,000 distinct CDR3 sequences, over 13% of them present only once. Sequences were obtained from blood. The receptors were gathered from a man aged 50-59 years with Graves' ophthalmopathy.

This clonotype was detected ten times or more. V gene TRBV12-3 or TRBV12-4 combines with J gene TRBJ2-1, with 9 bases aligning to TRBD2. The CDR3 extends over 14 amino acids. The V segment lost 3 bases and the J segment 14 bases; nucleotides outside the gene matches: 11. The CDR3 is CASSFGGRAGEEFF. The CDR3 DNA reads TGTGCCAGCAGTTTTGGCGGGAGGGCCGGGGAGGAGTTCTTC.

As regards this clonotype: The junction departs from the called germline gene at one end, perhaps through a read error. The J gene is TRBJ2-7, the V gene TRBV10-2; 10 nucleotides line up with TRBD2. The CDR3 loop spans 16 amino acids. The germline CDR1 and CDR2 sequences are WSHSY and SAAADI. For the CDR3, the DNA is TGTGCCAGCAGTTCCCTAGGACTAGCGGAGACCTACGAGCAGTACTTC. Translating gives CASSSLGLAETYEQYF.